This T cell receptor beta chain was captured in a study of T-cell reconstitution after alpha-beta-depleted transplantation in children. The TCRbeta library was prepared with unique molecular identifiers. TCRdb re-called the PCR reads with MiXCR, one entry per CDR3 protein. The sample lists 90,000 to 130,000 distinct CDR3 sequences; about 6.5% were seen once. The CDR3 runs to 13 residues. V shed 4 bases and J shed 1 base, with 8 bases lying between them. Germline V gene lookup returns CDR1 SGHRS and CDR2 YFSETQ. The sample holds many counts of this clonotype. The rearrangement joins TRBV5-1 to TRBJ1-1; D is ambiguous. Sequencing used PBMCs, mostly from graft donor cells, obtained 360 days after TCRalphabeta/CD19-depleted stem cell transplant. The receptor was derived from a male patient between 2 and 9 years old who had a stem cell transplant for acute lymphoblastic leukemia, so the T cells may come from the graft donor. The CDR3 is CASSLLGNTEAFF. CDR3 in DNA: TGCGCCAGCAGCCTGCTAGGGAACACTGAAGCTTTCTTT.